This TCR beta chain is drawn from a study of CD8 T cells in ankylosing spondylitis. Overall study findings and caveats: A motif of 7 to 9 highly homologous TCR beta variants was seen as apparently characteristic of ankylosing spondylitis blood. Some motif variants had been reported before (in reactive arthritis synovial fluid and blood). Enrichment of disease-linked clones was reportedly significant in matched ankylosing spondylitis synovial fluid.

The CDR3 contains 17 residues. J gave up 0 bases and V 6 bases, and 7 bases lay outside the gene matches. With respect to this clonotype: Its antigen is still unknown.

Preparation of TCR beta libraries was done by quantitative 5'-RACE with molecular barcodes. Using its own MiXCR run on the 5' RACE reads, TCRdb lists one record per CDR3 protein. The sample comprises about 90,000 distinct CDR3 sequences, around 27% of which are singletons, and approximately 59% rests with the top ten. The chain combines TRBV12-3 or TRBV12-4 with TRBJ2-3; 12 bases are a match to TRBD2. The sequence came from a male donor with ankylosing spondylitis or in good health (not recorded which). The specimen was blood, either unsorted or a sorted T cell fraction (not recorded which). The CDR3 sequence: CASRPRLAGESTDTQYF. The CDR3 region has the DNA TGTGCCAGCAGGCCCAGACTAGCGGGAGAGAGCACAGATACGCAGTATTTT.